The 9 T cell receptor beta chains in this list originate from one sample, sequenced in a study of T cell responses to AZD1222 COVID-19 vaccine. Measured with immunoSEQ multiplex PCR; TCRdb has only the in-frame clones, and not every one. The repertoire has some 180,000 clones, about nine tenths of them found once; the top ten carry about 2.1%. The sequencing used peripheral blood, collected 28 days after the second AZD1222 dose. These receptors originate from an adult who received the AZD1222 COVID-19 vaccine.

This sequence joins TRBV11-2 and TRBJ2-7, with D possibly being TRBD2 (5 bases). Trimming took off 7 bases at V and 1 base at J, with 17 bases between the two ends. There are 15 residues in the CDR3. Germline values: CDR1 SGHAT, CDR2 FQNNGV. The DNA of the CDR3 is TGTGCCAGCACCCGAGCGGCCGGCGGGTCCTACGAGCAGTACTTC. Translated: CASTRAAGGSYEQYF. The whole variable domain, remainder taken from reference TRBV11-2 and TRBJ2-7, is EAGVAQSPRYKIIEKRQSVAFWCNPISGHATLYWYQQILGQGPKLLIQFQNNGVVDDSQLPKDRFSAERLKGVDSTLKIQPAKLEDSAVYLCASTRAAGGSYEQYFGPGTRLTVT.

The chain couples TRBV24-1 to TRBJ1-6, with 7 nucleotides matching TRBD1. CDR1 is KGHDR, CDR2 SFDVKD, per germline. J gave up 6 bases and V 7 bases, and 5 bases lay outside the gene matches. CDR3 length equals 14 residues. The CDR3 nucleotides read TGTGCCACCAGCACGGACAGGCTTAATTCACCCCTCCACTTT. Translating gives CATSTDRLNSPLHF.

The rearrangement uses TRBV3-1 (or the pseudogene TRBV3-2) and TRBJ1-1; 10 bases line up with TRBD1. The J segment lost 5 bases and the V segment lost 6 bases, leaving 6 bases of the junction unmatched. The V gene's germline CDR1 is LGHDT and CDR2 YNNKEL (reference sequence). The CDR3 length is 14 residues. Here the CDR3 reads CASSPPGQGTEAFF. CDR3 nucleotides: TGTGCCAGCAGTCCGCCGGGACAGGGGACTGAAGCTTTCTTT.

The CDR3 region is CASSQEMWGARGEQFF. The CDR3 DNA reads TGTGCCAGCAGCCAAGAGATGTGGGGGGCCCGGGGTGAGCAGTTCTTC. The chain couples TRBV14 to TRBJ2-1, with D possibly called TRBD1 or TRBD2 (6 bases each). The CDR3 spans 16 residues. The germline V gene has CDR1 SGHDN and CDR2 FVKESK. Trimming stripped 0 bases from V and 9 bases from J, with 18 bases between.

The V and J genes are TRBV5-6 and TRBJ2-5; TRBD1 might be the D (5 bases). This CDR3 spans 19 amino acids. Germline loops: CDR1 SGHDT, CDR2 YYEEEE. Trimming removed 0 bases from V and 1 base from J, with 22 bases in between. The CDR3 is CASSLARVFSHPAQETQYF. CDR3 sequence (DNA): TGTGCCAGCAGCTTGGCCAGGGTCTTCAGTCATCCCGCCCAAGAGACCCAGTACTTC.

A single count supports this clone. CDR3 in DNA: TGCGCCAGCAGCTCTGACTTCAATTCACCCCTCCACTTT. This encodes CASSSDFNSPLHF. V gene TRBV5-1 combines with J gene TRBJ1-6; unclear D gene. The CDR3 covers 13 residues. V dropped 3 bases and J dropped 7 bases, with 8 bases sitting between them. Germline lookup yields CDR1 SGHRS and CDR2 YFSETQ.

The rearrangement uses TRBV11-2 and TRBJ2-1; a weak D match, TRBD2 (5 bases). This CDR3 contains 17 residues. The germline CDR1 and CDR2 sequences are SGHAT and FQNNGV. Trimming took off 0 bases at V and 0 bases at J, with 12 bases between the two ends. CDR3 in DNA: TGTGCCAGCAGCTTAGACGGACTGACGAGCTCCTACAATGAGCAGTTCTTC. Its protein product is CASSLDGLTSSYNEQFF.

CDR3 sequence reads: CASSLGTDPGYGYTF. The CDR3 region has the DNA TGTGCCAGCAGTTTAGGGACAGACCCGGGGTATGGCTACACCTTC. The chain has TRBV28 and TRBJ1-2; TRBD1 matches at 7 bases. CDR3 length: 15 residues. Germline V gives CDR1 MDHEN, CDR2 SYDVKM. The V segment lost 2 bases and the J segment 5 bases; nucleotides outside the gene matches: 8.

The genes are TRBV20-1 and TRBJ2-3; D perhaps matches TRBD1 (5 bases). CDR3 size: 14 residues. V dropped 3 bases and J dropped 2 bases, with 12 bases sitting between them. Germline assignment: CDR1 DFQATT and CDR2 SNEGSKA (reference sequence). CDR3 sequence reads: CSASFDSFTDTQYF. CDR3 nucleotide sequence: TGCAGTGCTAGTTTTGACAGCTTCACAGATACGCAGTATTTT.